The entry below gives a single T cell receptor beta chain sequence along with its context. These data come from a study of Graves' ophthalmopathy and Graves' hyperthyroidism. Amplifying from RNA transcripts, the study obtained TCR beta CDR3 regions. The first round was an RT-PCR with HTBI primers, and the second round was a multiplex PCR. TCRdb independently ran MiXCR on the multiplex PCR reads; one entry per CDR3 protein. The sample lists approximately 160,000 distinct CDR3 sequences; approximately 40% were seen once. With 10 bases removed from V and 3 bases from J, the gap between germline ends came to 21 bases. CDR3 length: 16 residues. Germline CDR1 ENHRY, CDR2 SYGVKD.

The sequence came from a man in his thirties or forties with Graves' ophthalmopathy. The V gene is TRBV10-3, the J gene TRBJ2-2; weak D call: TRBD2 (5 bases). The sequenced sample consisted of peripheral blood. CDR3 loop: CATLQRPLGDTGELFF. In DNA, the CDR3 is TGTGCCACCCTCCAAAGACCCCTCGGGGACACCGGGGAGCTGTTTTTT.